This T cell receptor (beta chain) comes out of a study of molecular identifiers for immune sequencing clone quantification. TCRdb fed the PCR reads into MiXCR, producing one record per CDR3 protein. The table has tens of thousands of distinct CDR3 sequences, roughly a fifth seen once; the top ten hold 0.9% to 1.2%. This clonotype was recorded many times. The length of the CDR3 is 11 residues. Germline CDR1 and CDR2: SGDLS and YYNGEE. V lost 7 bases and J lost 4, with 6 bases in between. The V gene is TRBV9, the J gene TRBJ1-3, with D perhaps TRBD1 (5 bases). The sample taken for sequencing was naive CD8+ T cells from blood, with Jurkat cell RNA spiked in. Specified subset: FACS-sorted CD8+CD4-CCR7+CD45RA+ naive T cells. This TCR was recovered from a human donor in good health. Some libraries in this study had Jurkat cell RNA spiked in. CDR3 protein: CASGGGNTIYF. DNA of the CDR3: TGTGCCAGCGGGGGGGGAAACACCATATATTTT.